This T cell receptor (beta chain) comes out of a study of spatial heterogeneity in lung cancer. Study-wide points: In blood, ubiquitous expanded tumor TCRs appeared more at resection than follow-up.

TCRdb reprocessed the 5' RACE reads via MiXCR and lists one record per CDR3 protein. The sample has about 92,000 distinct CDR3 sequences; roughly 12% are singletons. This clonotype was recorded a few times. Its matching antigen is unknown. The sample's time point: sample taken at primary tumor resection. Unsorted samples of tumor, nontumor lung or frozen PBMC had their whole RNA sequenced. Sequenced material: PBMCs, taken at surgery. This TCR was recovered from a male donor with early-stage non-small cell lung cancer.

The CDR3 protein is CASSLSPETQYF. CDR3 bases: TGTGCCAGCTCACTTAGTCCGGAGACCCAGTACTTC. The chain links TRBV2 to TRBJ2-5; no clear D gene. The V gene's germline CDR1 is SNHLY and CDR2 FYNNEI. V was shortened by 8 bases and J by 5 bases, with 12 bases between the two germline ends. This CDR3 has 12 amino acids.